These 13 T cell receptor beta chains came from one sample sequenced in a study of cytomegalovirus exposure and HLA in healthy donors. Primers for the PCR totalled 60 Vbeta and 13 Jbeta. Only in-frame clones appear in the TCRdb table, and some are missing; sequencing was by immunoSEQ multiplex PCR. The repertoire holds some 150,000 clones, 80% to 90% seen once, with about 2.5% in the top ten. The sample consisted of PBMCs. The receptors shown here come from a boy between 2 and 10 years old in good health and CMV-seronegative.

The chain carries TRBV30 and TRBJ2-7, with TRBD2 matching over 8 bases. CDR3 length: 15 amino acids. The germline gives CDR1 GTSNPN, CDR2 SVGIG (reference sequence). V dropped 7 bases and J dropped 3; count of bases not matched to a gene: 14. CDR3 residues: CAYLELGLGGYEQYF. In DNA, the CDR3 is TGTGCCTATCTAGAACTGGGACTAGGAGGCTACGAGCAGTACTTC. Filled out from reference TRBV30 and TRBJ2-7, the complete variable domain reads SQTIHQWPATLVQPVGSPLSLECTVEGTSNPNLYWYRQAAGRGLQLLFYSVGIGQISSEVPQNLSASRPQDRQFILSSKKLLLSDSGFYLCAYLELGLGGYEQYFGPGTRLTVT.

The sample holds one count of this clone. The rearrangement joins TRBV6-1 to TRBJ2-7; D gene uncertain. The V end lost 4 bases, the J end lost 9 bases, and 16 bases lay between the germline ends. Germline CDR1 and CDR2: MNHNS and SASEGT. CDR3 size: 13 residues. The CDR3, as DNA: TGTGCCAGCAGTGGGGCCGCCTATTTCGGGCAGTACTTC. This sequence encodes CASSGAAYFGQYF.

This chain connects TRBV4-1 to TRBJ2-5; D may be TRBD1 (5 bases). V was shortened by 0 bases and J by 4 bases, with 15 bases between the two germline ends. The length of the CDR3 is 16 residues. Germline CDR1 and CDR2: MGHRA and YSYEKL. The CDR3 here is CASSQETGWGRETQYF. CDR3 sequence (DNA): TGCGCCAGCAGCCAAGAAACTGGGTGGGGCCGAGAGACCCAGTACTTC.

The V call is TRBV14, the J call TRBJ2-3; 11 bases fit TRBD2. Germline trimming cut 3 bases from V and 3 bases from J; bases unmatched to any gene: 5. This CDR3 is built from 16 residues. Per the germline V gene, CDR1 is SGHDN and CDR2 is FVKESK. The CDR3 loop reads CASSHLSGRATDTQYF. CDR3 nucleotides: TGTGCCAGCAGCCACCTTAGCGGGAGGGCTACAGATACGCAGTATTTT.

The V call is TRBV19, the J call TRBJ1-5, with unresolved D. In germline, CDR1 is LNHDA, CDR2 SQIVND (reference sequence). The CDR3 runs to 13 residues. Trimming removed 3 bases from V and 4 bases from J, with 7 bases in between. DNA of the CDR3: TGTGCCAGTAGTATGATACAGAATCAGCCCCAGCATTTT. It specifies CASSMIQNQPQHF.

The chain links TRBV2 to TRBJ2-1, with D hard to call. The CDR3 extends over 11 amino acids. From germline, CDR1 is SNHLY and CDR2 FYNNEI. Trimming pared 6 bases from V and 6 bases from J, leaving 6 bases between. For the CDR3, the DNA is TGTGCCAGCAGCCCGAGCAATGAGCAGTTCTTC. As protein: CASSPSNEQFF.

This clone was seen only a few times. CDR3 region: CASRLQENTEAFF. The CDR3 DNA follows: TGTGCCAGCAGATTGCAGGAGAACACTGAAGCTTTCTTT. The chain couples TRBV6-1 to TRBJ1-1; D gene ambiguous. In germline, CDR1 is MNHNS, CDR2 SASEGT. Trimming shortened V by 6 bases and J by 1 base, and 9 bases separated the two germline ends. There are 13 residues in the CDR3.

About this clone itself: This sample also contains other DNA sequences that code for the same CDR3. This chain uses TRBV5-6 with TRBJ1-5; D is unclear. This CDR3 contains 14 residues. CDR1 and CDR2 (germline): SGHDT, YYEEEE. Trimming pared 4 bases from V and 0 bases from J, leaving 8 bases between. The CDR3 loop reads CASSLGLSNQPQHF. CDR3 bases: TGTGCCAGCAGCCTCGGACTTAGCAATCAGCCCCAGCATTTT.

Turning to this clone: The junction differs from germline at one of its ends, possibly a read error. The genes are TRBV18 and TRBJ1-5; 8 nucleotides align to TRBD1. Germline V gives CDR1 KGHSH, CDR2 LQKENI. This CDR3 is built from 13 residues. CDR3 amino acids: CASTDRGNQPRHF. In nucleotides, the CDR3 is TGTGCCAGTACTGACAGGGGCAATCAGCCCCGGCATTTT.

The chain combines TRBV7-9 with TRBJ2-1; no definite D call. Looked up from germline, CDR1 is SEHNR and CDR2 is FQNEAQ (reference sequence). This CDR3 contains 13 residues. Trimming cost V 3 bases and J 6 bases, with 9 bases left between them. The CDR3 sequence is CASSFPVSNEQFF. The CDR3 bases are TGTGCCAGCAGCTTTCCTGTCAGCAATGAGCAGTTCTTC.

The chain uses TRBV7-2 and TRBJ1-2; D remains unclear. Between the trimmed V and J ends, which lost 1 base and 5 bases, there was a span of 5 bases. CDR3 length equals 12 residues. Germline assignment: CDR1 SGHTA and CDR2 FQGNSA. CDR3 coding DNA: TGTGCCAGCAGCTTAGGAGGGTATGGCTACACCTTC. It is translated as CASSLGGYGYTF.

The chain uses TRBV4-3 and TRBJ1-1, with 7 bases fitting TRBD1. Trimming removed 3 bases from V and 7 bases from J; junction bases left unmatched: 8. The CDR3 spans 14 residues. Germline CDR1 and CDR2: LGHNA and YSLEER. The CDR3 region is CASSQHQRQGEAFF. The CDR3 coding sequence is TGCGCCAGCAGCCAGCACCAGCGACAGGGTGAAGCTTTCTTT.

The V and J genes are TRBV4-2 and TRBJ2-5; 8 positions agree with TRBD2. The CDR3 length is 17 residues. Germline lookup yields CDR1 LGHNA and CDR2 YNFKEQ. The junction had 9 bases not matched to a gene; V was cut back by 2 bases and J by 1 base. The CDR3 bases are TGTGCCAGCAGCCAATTAGCGGGGAGGGTTGGCCAAGAGACCCAGTACTTC. Its protein product is CASSQLAGRVGQETQYF.